Included here is one TCR beta chain sequence, with context. This specimen comes from a study of cytomegalovirus exposure and HLA in healthy donors. The PCR used 60 Vbeta and 13 Jbeta primers. TCRdb keeps only in-frame clones here, not all; method: immunoSEQ multiplex PCR. The table shows about 120,000 clones, with 65% to 80% occurring only once. The CDR3 has 15 amino acids. V dropped 3 bases and J dropped 4; count of bases not matched to a gene: 4. Germline V lookup: CDR1 MGHRA, CDR2 YSYEKL. The clonotype originates from a woman aged 40 to 50 in good health and CMV-seropositive. The genes are TRBV4-1 and TRBJ2-1; 9 bases match TRBD1. The sequenced material came from PBMCs. This CDR3 reads CASSQGQGVYNEQFF. The CDR3 DNA reads TGCGCCAGCAGCCAGGGACAGGGCGTTTACAATGAGCAGTTCTTC.